The entry that follows covers one T cell receptor beta chain sequence. What it recognizes is unknown. The source of the sample is a study of CD8+ T cells in alopecia areata. Study-wide background: Among treated patients, severity was scored by affected scalp area percentage. General study results and limits: Numerous expanded lesional clones remained in scalp and blood during tofacitinib.

V shed 0 bases, J shed 5 bases, and the junction held 4 bases outside the gene matches. Germline CDR1 is SGDLS and CDR2 is YYNGEE. The CDR3 is made up of 15 amino acids. Treatment described: oral pan-JAK inhibitor, 5-10 mg twice daily. Separation by sorting yielded CD4+ and CD8+ T cells from PBMCs. Extracted RNA was reverse transcribed, and the resulting cDNA served as sequencing template. Profiled with immunoSEQ multiplex PCR; TCRdb holds only in-frame clones, not every one. Among about 150,000 clones, 50% to 70% were seen once, and the ten largest hold approximately 0.91%. The sequences come from CD4+ T cells sorted from blood, collected at week 4, from a patient treated with tofacitinib. The chain combines TRBV9 with TRBJ2-5, with 10 bases fitting TRBD2. This receptor was taken from a human donor with alopecia areata. The CDR3 sequence is CASSVEAGGLETQYF. As DNA, the CDR3 is TGTGCCAGCAGCGTAGAAGCGGGGGGGCTTGAGACCCAGTACTTC.